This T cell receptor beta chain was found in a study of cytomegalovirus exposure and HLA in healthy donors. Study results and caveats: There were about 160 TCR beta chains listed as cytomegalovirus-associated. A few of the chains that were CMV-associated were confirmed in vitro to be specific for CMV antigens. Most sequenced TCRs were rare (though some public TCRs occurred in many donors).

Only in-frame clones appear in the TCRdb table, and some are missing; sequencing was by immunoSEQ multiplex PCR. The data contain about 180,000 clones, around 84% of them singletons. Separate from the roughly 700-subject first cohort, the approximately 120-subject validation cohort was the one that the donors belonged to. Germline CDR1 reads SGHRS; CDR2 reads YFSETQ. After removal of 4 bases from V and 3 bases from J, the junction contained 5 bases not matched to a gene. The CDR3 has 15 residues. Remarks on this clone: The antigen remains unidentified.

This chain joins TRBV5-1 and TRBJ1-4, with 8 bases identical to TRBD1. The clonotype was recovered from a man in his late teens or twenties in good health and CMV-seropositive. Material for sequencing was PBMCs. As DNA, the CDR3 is TGCGCCAGCAGCAAACAGGGGGGTTCTAATGAAAAACTGTTTTTT. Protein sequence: CASSKQGGSNEKLFF.